This T cell receptor beta chain was retrieved from a study of TIL therapy for anti-PD-1-resistant metastatic lung cancer. On the study more broadly: Most patients had lung adenocarcinoma; a handful of tumors were EGFR-mutant, two ALK-rearranged; half smoked currently or formerly. Tumors carried a median roughly 1.5 non-synonymous mutations per megabase.

For this clone: Antigen: not known.

Overall study results and limits: Treatment-naive, never-smoker and oncogene-addicted patients were overrepresented in this highly selected cohort.

Germline assignment: CDR1 SQVTM and CDR2 ANQGSEA. Trimming removed 5 bases at V and 2 bases at J, with 10 bases between. The CDR3 has 13 amino acids. The libraries were made with immunoSEQ v3. The method was immunoSEQ multiplex PCR; TCRdb's version includes in-frame clones alone and lacks a portion of them. The data show about 36,000 clones, with around 79% seen just once and about 6% held by the top ten. Noted time point: pre-treatment sample, taken before nivolumab and TIL therapy. Enrollment ran from late 2017 to early 2020. The clonotype was recovered from a person aged 25 to 80 with non-small cell lung cancer. The sample here was blood, taken at baseline. This chain uses TRBV29-1 with TRBJ2-1; no reliable D call. The CDR3 region is CSVYTDAYNEQFF. CDR3 sequence (DNA): TGCAGCGTTTACACTGACGCCTACAATGAGCAGTTCTTC.